The present T cell receptor (beta chain) was sequenced within a study of control samples from healthy donors and cancer patients. Trimming shortened V by 0 bases and J by 5 bases, and 10 bases separated the two germline ends. From germline, CDR1 is MRHNA and CDR2 SNTAGT. The CDR3 covers 15 residues. Libraries were prepared by immunoSEQ multiplex PCR; TCRdb keeps only in-frame clonotypes and omits some of them. The repertoire holds 150,000 to 200,000 clones, with 90% to 95% as singletons. This TCR derives from a woman aged 25 to 45 in good health. The chain couples TRBV6-4 to TRBJ1-4; TRBD1 is a possible D gene (6 bases). Sequencing was carried out using blood. Written as DNA, the CDR3 is TGTGCCAGCAGTGACTCACGGACAGTAAATGAAAAACTGTTTTTT. Amino acid sequence: CASSDSRTVNEKLFF.